This record concerns one T cell receptor (beta chain) sequence. This clonotype was seen more than once but under ten times. It lacks a known antigen. No per-base quality is available; no much larger clone lies one base away. Library preparation used 5' RACE. Sequencer: NextSeq 500. To correct for sequencing error and PCR bias, the TCR library protocol tagged individual cDNA molecules with unique molecular identifiers. Sequencing covered both TCR alpha and beta chains, and within each sample the abundances of alpha and beta sequences were tightly co-correlated. The study's own analysis went as follows. V gene, J gene and CDR3 annotation of TCR sequences was performed with Decombinator V4. Expanded TCRs were defined as changing significantly between any two time points under a Poisson model with p below 0.0001. TCR abundances were normalised to the total number of TCRs sequenced in each sample and reported as counts per million. MAIT TCRs were defined by TRAV1-2 paired with TRAJ12, TRAJ20 or TRAJ33, and iNKT TCRs by TRAV10 paired with TRAJ18. A search of VDJdb, accessed on 1 November 2021, was run for TCRs annotated to CMV, EBV and SARS-CoV-2, with TCRs annotated for multiple antigens excluded. TCRdb reworked the public reads: Q25 trimming with fastp, MiXCR clone assembly, productive beta chains retained. When rows share a CDR3 protein, they turn into one entry using the most common DNA and genes. The V and J calls shown here were made by TCRdb, not taken from the authors' results. The sample table holds about 56,000 distinct CDR3 sequences, of which about 14% were seen once. Of the sample, over 4% is held by the ten largest clones.

These data originate in a study of early T cells in non-severe SARS-CoV-2 infection (dated by TCRdb to the early 2020s). Regarding the study in general: Bulk RNA from unsorted whole blood was used for TCR sequencing, so alpha and beta chains could not be paired. Results the study describes overall, beyond this receptor: VDJdb matching was skewed toward anti-spike CD8 responses, so virus-specific expansions were likely underestimated and private and CD4 specificities were missed.

The CDR3 has 14 amino acids, counting the end cysteine and phenylalanine. The retained sequence is limited to the CDR3, 42 bases, with the frame set at the first base. Trimmed from V: 4 bases; trimmed from J: 2 bases; junction bases lacking a gene match: 5. The study was a case-control design nested within a healthcare worker cohort in London, UK, with weekly nasopharyngeal swab PCR tests and blood sampling. Between 23 and 31 March 2020, the week of the UK lockdown, healthcare workers were enrolled and then followed up weekly for as long as 16 weeks. The TCR comes from an adult who was a healthcare worker with PCR-confirmed SARS-CoV-2 infection or an uninfected control (not recorded which). The rearranged chain carries TRBV12-3 or TRBV12-4 and TRBJ2-7, with 7 junctional bases fitting TRBD2. The specimen comprised whole blood, sampled at baseline. At the DNA level, the sequence is TGTGCCAGCAGTTATGAGGCGGGGGCCTACGAGCAGTACTTC. It encodes CASSYEAGAYEQYF.